Listed below are T cell receptor beta chains from one sample, sequenced in a study of long-term antiretroviral therapy in people with HIV. Sequencing was performed with immunoSEQ multiplex PCR; in TCRdb, only in-frame clones are kept and a portion is missing. In the table there are 20,000 to 25,000 clones, around 89% of which are singletons. Material: unsorted PBMCs, obtained 2.3 years after starting antiretroviral therapy. These receptors originate from a man between 60 and 75 years old with HIV. Each CDR3 is given with its conserved first and last residue. Each record gives: D gene, clone size, J gene, V gene, CDR3 protein, CDR3 DNA. D genes are given only for firm matches. Size is omitted from some rows. Given values are once, few, many or a class for expanded clones.

>-|-|TRBJ1-2|TRBV6-4
CASSDPGGVGYTF
TGTGCCAGCAGTGATCCGGGAGGGGTCGGCTACACCTTC
>-|few|TRBJ1-2|TRBV11-2
CASSPARDYGYTF
TGTGCCAGCAGCCCTGCAAGGGACTATGGCTACACCTTC
>-|-|TRBJ1-3|TRBV9
CASSVGRGPNTIYF
TGTGCCAGCAGCGTAGGAAGGGGTCCAAACACCATATATTTT
>-|-|TRBJ1-5|TRBV30
CAWSPRASNQPQHF
TGTGCCTGGAGTCCCAGGGCTAGCAATCAGCCCCAGCATTTT
>-|-|TRBJ1-1|TRBV6-5
CASSLFIGNTEAFF
TGTGCCAGCAGTTTGTTCATTGGGAACACTGAAGCTTTCTTT
>-|-|TRBJ2-1|TRBV5-1
CASSFVSGAYNEQFF
TGCGCCAGCAGCTTCGTTTCAGGGGCGTACAATGAGCAGTTCTTC
>-|-|TRBJ2-5|TRBV6-6
CASISHDTAGETQYF
TGTGCCAGCATTTCGCACGACACAGCCGGGGAGACCCAGTACTTC
>-|-|TRBJ2-1|TRBV27
CASSQGFGEQFF
TGTGCCAGCAGTCAAGGGTTCGGTGAGCAGTTCTTC
>TRBD1|-|TRBJ2-2|TRBV19
CASSISGTGNTGELFF
TGTGCCAGTAGTATCTCCGGGACAGGGAACACCGGGGAGCTGTTTTTT
>TRBD1|-|TRBJ2-3|TRBV7-2
CASSFSGTGNADTQYF
TGTGCCAGCAGCTTTTCCGGGACAGGGAATGCAGATACGCAGTATTTT
>-|-|TRBJ2-7|TRBV29-1
CSVEDYGQSYEQYF
TGCAGCGTTGAAGATTACGGGCAGTCCTACGAGCAGTACTTC
>-|-|TRBJ2-7|TRBV30
CAWSSQSYEQYF
TGTGCCTGGAGTTCACAGTCCTACGAGCAGTACTTC
>TRBD1|-|TRBJ1-1|TRBV7-9
CASSPRQGEAFF
TGTGCCAGCAGCCCGAGACAGGGTGAAGCTTTCTTT
>TRBD1|-|TRBJ1-2|TRBV5-5
CASSPTGGAVGYTF
TGTGCCAGCAGTCCCACAGGGGGCGCGGTTGGCTACACCTTC
>TRBD2|-|TRBJ2-3|TRBV5-1
CASSSGLAGVGDTQYF
TGCGCCAGCAGCTCGGGACTAGCGGGAGTGGGGGATACGCAGTATTTT
>-|-|TRBJ2-1|TRBV5-6
CASSLVENNEQFF
TGTGCCAGCAGCTTGGTAGAGAACAATGAGCAGTTCTTC
>-|-|TRBJ1-2|TRBV7-2
CASIPSWGLGSNGYTF
TGTGCCAGCATCCCGTCGTGGGGTCTGGGTTCTAATGGCTACACCTTC
>-|-|TRBJ2-2|TRBV7-9
CASSSRRVLRDTGELFF
TGTGCCAGCAGCTCTAGGAGAGTCCTGCGTGACACCGGGGAGCTGTTTTTT
>-|-|TRBJ2-1|TRBV18
CASSGVSYNEQFF
TGTGCCAGCTCAGGCGTTTCCTACAATGAGCAGTTCTTC
>-|-|TRBJ2-2|TRBV5-5
CASRPMGRGSGELFF
TGTGCCAGCAGGCCGATGGGGCGGGGCTCCGGGGAGCTGTTTTTT
>-|-|TRBJ2-3|TRBV10-2
CASSDGLGGLDTQYF
TGCGCCAGCAGTGACGGACTAGGGGGATTAGATACGCAGTATTTT
>-|-|TRBJ2-4|TRBV5-1
CASSLIGDIQYF
TGCGCCAGCAGCTTGATTGGGGACATTCAGTACTTC
>TRBD1|few|TRBJ1-2|TRBV7-9
CASSLVRQGPSNGYTF
TGTGCCAGCAGCTTAGTACGACAGGGTCCTTCGAATGGCTACACCTTC
>-|-|TRBJ1-1|TRBV7-2
CASSLQTGRSEAFF
TGTGCCAGCAGCCTACAAACAGGGAGGTCCGAAGCTTTCTTT
>TRBD2|-|TRBJ2-3|TRBV27
CASSLIAGDTQYF
TGTGCCAGCAGTCTAATAGCGGGAGACACGCAGTATTTT
>-|-|TRBJ2-4|TRBV5-4
CASSRDQTLKNIQYF
TGTGCCAGCAGCCGGGATCAAACGCTCAAAAACATTCAGTACTTC
>-|-|TRBJ2-5|TRBV9
CASSRDPNPQETQYF
TGTGCCAGCAGCCGTGACCCAAACCCCCAAGAGACCCAGTACTTC